These 23 T cell receptor beta chains came from one sample sequenced in a study of a mutant IDH1 vaccine in newly diagnosed glioma. Sequenced by immunoSEQ multiplex PCR; TCRdb stores in-frame clones only, minus some. The data contain about 27,000 clones, 60% to 80% of them singletons. The sample's time point: week 5, during vaccination. Vaccinated patients received 300 ug of mutant IDH1 20-mer peptide per dose, with topical imiquimod. Antigen specificity for these receptors is unknown. Sequencing used PBMCs, obtained from a glioma patient whose treatment included an IDH1 peptide vaccine. The receptors derive from a man aged 40-55 years with glioma.

This clone was seen more than once but under ten times. The V and J genes are TRBV7-2 and TRBJ1-4; 10 bases are a match to TRBD1. The CDR3 sequence is 15 residues long. CDR1 SGHTA and CDR2 FQGNSA come from the germline V gene. J lost 8 bases, V lost 5 bases, and 8 bases had no gene match. In DNA, the CDR3 is TGTGCCAGCAGCGCGGACAGGGGGTTTGTCGAAAAACTGTTTTTT. Its translation: CASSADRGFVEKLFF.

This chain joins TRBV27 and TRBJ2-1; 9 positions agree with TRBD1. CDR1 is MNHEY, CDR2 SMNVEV, per germline (reference sequence). V shed 8 bases and J 4 bases; nucleotides not matched to a gene: 9. This CDR3 spans 15 amino acids. The CDR3 reads CASFTPGTGYNEQFF. In nucleotides, the CDR3 is TGTGCCAGCTTTACCCCCGGGACAGGGTACAATGAGCAGTTCTTC.

The table lists this clone with a count of one. The gene calls are TRBV6-5 and TRBJ2-2; D ambiguous. The CDR3 totals 14 residues. V shed 10 bases and J shed 0 bases, with 12 bases lying between them. CDR1 and CDR2 (germline): MNHEY, SVGAGI. This CDR3 is CATAHNANTGELFF. The DNA of the CDR3 is TGTGCCACCGCCCATAATGCGAACACCGGGGAGCTGTTTTTT.

This chain links TRBV28 with TRBJ1-5; TRBD1 agrees at 9 bases. V trimming: 6 bases; J trimming: 4 bases; junction bases outside the gene matches: 19. Germline CDR1 reads MDHEN; CDR2 reads SYDVKM. This CDR3 spans 19 amino acids. Here the CDR3 reads CASSWIPGQGPVANQPQHF. The DNA for the CDR3 is TGTGCCAGCAGCTGGATACCGGGACAGGGACCTGTGGCTAATCAGCCCCAGCATTTT. The full variable domain, completed using reference TRBV28 and TRBJ1-5, is DVKVTQSSRYLVKRTGEKVFLECVQDMDHENMFWYRQDPGLGLRLIYFSYDVKMKEKGDIPEGYSVSREKKERFSLILESASTNQTSMYLCASSWIPGQGPVANQPQHFGDGTRLSIL.

The genes are TRBV5-6 and TRBJ1-5; 9 positions agree with TRBD1. CDR3 length equals 14 residues. V was clipped by 2 bases and J by 7 bases; unmatched bases: 4. Per germline, CDR1 SGHDT and CDR2 YYEEEE. In DNA, the CDR3 is TGTGCCAGCAGCTTAGGGACAGGGTTCCAGCCCCAGCATTTT. As protein: CASSLGTGFQPQHF. The full variable domain, with the rest looked up from reference TRBV5-6 and TRBJ1-5, is DAGVTQSPTHLIKTRGQQVTLRCSPKSGHDTVSWYQQALGQGPQFIFQYYEEEERQRGNFPDRFSGHQFPNYSSELNVNALLLGDSALYLCASSLGTGFQPQHFGDGTRLSIL.

The rearrangement links TRBV11-2 to TRBJ1-4; D remains ambiguous. The CDR3 has 15 amino acids. Germline CDR1 SGHAT, CDR2 FQNNGV. Trimming stripped 5 bases from V and 7 bases from J, with 17 bases between. CDR3 amino acids: CASSPAGRVREKLFF. CDR3 DNA sequence: TGTGCCAGCAGCCCCGCCGGGAGGGTTCGTGAAAAACTGTTTTTT.

The rearrangement joins TRBV7-2 to TRBJ2-3; TRBD2 matches at 9 bases. Germline V gene data show CDR1 as SGHTA and CDR2 as FQGNSA. V lost 1 base to trimming and J lost 6 bases; unmatched junction nucleotides: 11. The CDR3 covers 17 residues. The CDR3 coding sequence is TGTGCCAGCAGCTTAGGGTTTAGCGGGAGATCGGCGGATACGCAGTATTTT. Translating it yields CASSLGFSGRSADTQYF.

This chain joins TRBV6-5 and TRBJ1-1, with D maybe TRBD1 (6 bases). The CDR3 has 16 residues. Trimming cost V 3 bases and J 1 base, with 15 bases left between them. Germline assignment: CDR1 MNHEY and CDR2 SVGAGI. This CDR3 reads CASSYGGRVENTEAFF. The CDR3, as DNA: TGTGCCAGCAGTTATGGGGGGCGCGTGGAGAACACTGAAGCTTTCTTT.

The chain joins TRBV7-2 to TRBJ2-5, with 8 bases matching TRBD1. Trimming removed 3 bases from V and 4 bases from J; junction bases left unmatched: 7. Germline CDR1 reads SGHTA; CDR2 reads FQGNSA. The CDR3 has 15 amino acids. This CDR3 is CASSFRGHKGETQYF. CDR3 sequence (DNA): TGTGCCAGCAGCTTCAGGGGGCATAAGGGAGAGACCCAGTACTTC.

Only one count was recorded for this clone. The chain recombines TRBV7-8 with TRBJ1-5, with D perhaps matching TRBD1 (5 bases). V dropped 10 bases and J dropped 1 base, with 11 bases sitting between them. CDR3 length equals 13 residues. Germline-derived CDR1 and CDR2 are SGHVS and FQNEAQ. The CDR3, as DNA: TGTGCCACCCGGGGGGGAAGCAATCAGCCCCAGCATTTT. This translates into CATRGGSNQPQHF.

The chain has TRBV7-6 and TRBJ1-5, with no clear D. CDR1 and CDR2 from the germline V gene are SGHVS and FNYEAQ. This CDR3 has 15 amino acids. The V gene lost 5 bases and the J gene lost 0 bases, with 11 bases spanning the gap. The DNA for the CDR3 is TGTGCCAGCAGCCTCGACGGATTTAGCAATCAGCCCCAGCATTTT. It yields the protein CASSLDGFSNQPQHF.

The V call is TRBV5-1, the J call TRBJ1-5; 7 bases are a match to TRBD1. Germline trimming cut 5 bases from V and 5 bases from J; bases unmatched to any gene: 4. The germline V gene has CDR1 SGHRS and CDR2 YFSETQ. This CDR3 comprises 13 residues. The CDR3 nucleotides read TGCGCCAGCAGGGCCGGGACAGATCAGCCCCAGCATTTT. This gives the protein CASRAGTDQPQHF. Variable domain in full (rest from reference TRBV5-1 and TRBJ1-5): KAGVTQTPRYLIKTRGQQVTLSCSPISGHRSVSWYQQTPGQGLQFLFEYFSETQRNKGNFPGRFSGRQFSNSRSEMNVSTLELGDSALYLCASRAGTDQPQHFGDGTRLSIL.

The chain carries TRBV18 and TRBJ2-7; maybe TRBD1 (5 bases). The CDR3 totals 13 residues. Trimming shortened V by 6 bases and J by 5 bases, and 14 bases separated the two germline ends. Germline V lookup: CDR1 KGHSH, CDR2 LQKENI. CDR3 region: CASSLQGGDEQYF. The CDR3 bases are TGTGCCAGCTCTCTCCAGGGTGGAGACGAGCAGTACTTC. The complete variable domain, with remaining parts taken from reference TRBV18 and TRBJ2-7, reads NAGVMQNPRHLVRRRGQEARLRCSPMKGHSHVYWYRQLPEEGLKFMVYLQKENIIDESGMPKERFSAEFPKEGPSILRIQQVVRGDSAAYFCASSLQGGDEQYFGPGTRLTVT.

This chain links TRBV5-8 with TRBJ1-2; perhaps TRBD1 as D (5 bases). The CDR3 has 12 residues. Trimming removed 8 bases at V and 2 bases at J, with 10 bases between. From germline, CDR1 is SGHTS and CDR2 YDEGEE. The CDR3 sequence: CARGTGNYGYTF. In DNA form, the CDR3 reads TGTGCCAGGGGGACCGGGAACTATGGCTACACCTTC.

The chain joins TRBV7-2 to TRBJ2-5, with 12 bases lining up with TRBD2. The CDR3 is 12 amino acids. Germline V CDR1 and CDR2: SGHTA, FQGNSA. The ends lost 0 bases at V and 13 bases at J; junction bases unmatched: 0. CDR3 coding DNA: TGTGCCAGCAGCTTAGCGACTAGCGGGAGGTACTTC. This encodes CASSLATSGRYF.

The CDR3, as DNA: TGTGCCAGTTTGCAGGGGTCCTATAATTCACCCCTCCACTTT. It translates to CASLQGSYNSPLHF. The chain has TRBV19 and TRBJ1-6, with D tentatively TRBD1 (6 bases). The CDR3 contains 14 residues. Trimming took off 8 bases at V and 1 base at J, with 9 bases between the two ends. Germline V CDR1 and CDR2: LNHDA, SQIVND (reference sequence).

To note about this clone: At one boundary the junction diverges from the germline segment, which might be a read error. The same CDR3 arises from other DNA sequences in this sample as well. The chain employs TRBV27 and TRBJ1-5, with a tentative D call TRBD1 (5 bases). The CDR3 totals 16 residues. Germline values: CDR1 MNHEY, CDR2 SMNVEV (reference sequence). The CDR3 DNA reads TGCGCCAGCAGCCTAAAAGGCGGACAATCTAATCAGCCCCAGCATTTT. It specifies CASSLKGGQSNQPQHF.

The chain uses TRBV13 and TRBJ2-1; D unresolved. Per germline, CDR1 PRHDT and CDR2 FYEKMQ (reference sequence). The CDR3 consists of 12 residues. Trimming shortened V by 2 bases and J by 8 bases, and 7 bases separated the two germline ends. CDR3 bases: TGTGCCAGCAGCTTAATCCAGGATGAGCAGTTCTTC. It is translated as CASSLIQDEQFF.

This clone came up a few times. V is TRBV15 and J is TRBJ2-2; D may be TRBD1 or TRBD2 (7 bases each). Germline V gene lookup returns CDR1 LNHNV and CDR2 YYDKDF (reference sequence). The CDR3 length is 16 residues. Trimming stripped 1 base from V and 5 bases from J, with 14 bases between. CDR3 amino acids: CATSRAPRGGTGELFF. The CDR3 DNA is TGTGCCACCAGCAGAGCTCCCAGGGGGGGTACCGGGGAGCTGTTTTTT.

The rearrangement uses TRBV11-3 and TRBJ1-4; possibly TRBD1 for D (5 bases). Germline CDR1 reads SGHNT; CDR2 reads YENEEA. This CDR3 is 15 amino acids long. Trimming took 4 bases from V and 5 from J, leaving 14 bases between them. In nucleotides, the CDR3 is TGTGCCAGCAGCTCACGGACACCTAAGAATGAAAAACTGTTTTTT. Protein: CASSSRTPKNEKLFF.

In its sample, this clone is medium-sized. The chain uses TRBV19 and TRBJ2-1, with D possibly TRBD1 on 5 matching bases. Trimming cost V 3 bases and J 9 bases, with 12 bases left between them. The CDR3 loop spans 13 amino acids. CDR1 and CDR2 from the germline V gene are LNHDA and SQIVND (reference sequence). CDR3 amino acids: CASSIRVWGEQFF. Written as DNA, the CDR3 is TGTGCCAGTAGTATCAGGGTCTGGGGTGAGCAGTTCTTC.

This chain joins TRBV19 and TRBJ2-3; TRBD2 is a possible D gene (6 bases). Germline CDR1 is LNHDA and CDR2 is SQIVND (reference sequence). Trimming cost V 6 bases and J 2 bases, with 18 bases left between them. This CDR3 has 16 residues. CDR3: CASRRGTGLTTDTQYF. In DNA form, the CDR3 reads TGTGCCAGTAGACGAGGAACAGGACTAACCACAGATACGCAGTATTTT.

V gene TRBV6-1 combines with J gene TRBJ1-5, with D possibly being TRBD1 (6 bases). Germline assignment: CDR1 MNHNS and CDR2 SASEGT. With 5 bases removed from V and 6 bases from J, the gap between germline ends came to 14 bases. The CDR3 consists of 14 residues. In nucleotides, the CDR3 is TGTGCCAGCAGTCCTCCGGGACACACTCAGCCCCAGCATTTT. As protein: CASSPPGHTQPQHF.